Reported below is one TCR beta chain. The germline V gene encodes CDR1 SGHVS and CDR2 FNYEAQ. The length of the CDR3 is 17 residues. Trimming removed 0 bases from V and 3 bases from J; junction bases left unmatched: 6. These data come from a study of T cell changes during pregnancy in multiple sclerosis. Sequencing was performed with immunoSEQ multiplex PCR; in TCRdb, only in-frame clones are kept and a portion is missing. The data show 70,000 to 90,000 clones, 90% to 95% seen once. The sample here was PBMCs, taken in the first trimester of pregnancy. The sequence was collected from a female donor in good health, serving as a control in a pregnancy study. Some clones in this sample may be carry-over from other donors' samples. The rearrangement uses TRBV7-6 and TRBJ2-2, with 8 positions matching TRBD2. The CDR3 DNA reads as TGTGCCAGCAGCTTAGCGAGTAGCGGGACCGACACCGGGGAGCTGTTTTTT. Protein sequence: CASSLASSGTDTGELFF.